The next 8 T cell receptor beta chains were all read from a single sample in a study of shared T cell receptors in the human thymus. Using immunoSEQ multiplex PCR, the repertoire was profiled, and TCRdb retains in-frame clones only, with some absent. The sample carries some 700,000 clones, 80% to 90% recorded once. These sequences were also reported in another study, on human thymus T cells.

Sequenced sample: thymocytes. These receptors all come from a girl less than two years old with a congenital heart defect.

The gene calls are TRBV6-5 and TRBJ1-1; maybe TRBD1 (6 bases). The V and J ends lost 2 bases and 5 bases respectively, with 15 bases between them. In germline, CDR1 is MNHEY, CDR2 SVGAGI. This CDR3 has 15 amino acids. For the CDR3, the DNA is TGTGCCAGCAGTTACATACAGGGATTAAAGACTGAAGCTTTCTTT. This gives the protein CASSYIQGLKTEAFF.

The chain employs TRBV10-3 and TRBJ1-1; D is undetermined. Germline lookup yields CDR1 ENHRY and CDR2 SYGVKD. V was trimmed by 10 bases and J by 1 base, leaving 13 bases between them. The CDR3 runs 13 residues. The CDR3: CASTDKWNTEAFF. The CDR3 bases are TGTGCCAGTACTGACAAGTGGAACACTGAAGCTTTCTTT.

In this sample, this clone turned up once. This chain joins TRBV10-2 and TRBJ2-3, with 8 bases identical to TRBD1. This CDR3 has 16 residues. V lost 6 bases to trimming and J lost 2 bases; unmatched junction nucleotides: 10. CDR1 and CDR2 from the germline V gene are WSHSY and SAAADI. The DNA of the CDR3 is TGCGCCAGCAGGGAGGAACAGGGGGTTACCACAGATACGCAGTATTTT. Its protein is CASREEQGVTTDTQYF.

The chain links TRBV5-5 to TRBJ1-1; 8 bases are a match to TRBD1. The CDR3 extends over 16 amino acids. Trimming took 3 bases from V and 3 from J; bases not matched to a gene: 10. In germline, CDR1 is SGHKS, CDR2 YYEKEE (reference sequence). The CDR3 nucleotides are TGTGCCAGCAGCTGGACAGGGACCCCCGAGGACACTGAAGCTTTCTTT. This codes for CASSWTGTPEDTEAFF.

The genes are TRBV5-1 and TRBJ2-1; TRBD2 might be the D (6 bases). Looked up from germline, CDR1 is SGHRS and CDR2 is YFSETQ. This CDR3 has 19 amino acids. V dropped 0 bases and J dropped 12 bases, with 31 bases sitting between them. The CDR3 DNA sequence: TGCGCCAGCAGCTTGGCCGAGGATACTAGCCCTAACCCTAAGGGTAGGCAGTTCTTC. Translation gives CASSLAEDTSPNPKGRQFF.

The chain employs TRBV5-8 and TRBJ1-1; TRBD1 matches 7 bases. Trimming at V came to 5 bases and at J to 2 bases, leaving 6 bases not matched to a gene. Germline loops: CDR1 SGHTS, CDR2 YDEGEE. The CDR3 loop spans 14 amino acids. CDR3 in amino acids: CASSTQGVNTEAFF. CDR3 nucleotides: TGTGCCAGCAGTACGCAGGGGGTAAACACTGAAGCTTTCTTT.

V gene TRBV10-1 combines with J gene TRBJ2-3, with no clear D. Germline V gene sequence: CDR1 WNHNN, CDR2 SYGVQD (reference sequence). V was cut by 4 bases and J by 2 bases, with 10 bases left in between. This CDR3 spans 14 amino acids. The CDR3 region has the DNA TGCGCCAGCAGTGGCCCAGAAGACACAGATACGCAGTATTTT. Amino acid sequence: CASSGPEDTDTQYF.

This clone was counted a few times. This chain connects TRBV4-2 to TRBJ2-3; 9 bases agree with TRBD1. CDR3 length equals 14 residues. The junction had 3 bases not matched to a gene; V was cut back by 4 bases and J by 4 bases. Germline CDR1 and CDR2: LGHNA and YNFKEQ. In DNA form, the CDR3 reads TGTGCCAGCAGCCCCGACAGGGGGTCAGATACGCAGTATTTT. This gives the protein CASSPDRGSDTQYF.